This record covers a single T cell receptor beta chain. In the original analysis: Scientists estimated how many nucleated cells there were by amplifying reference gene primers. Here immunoSEQ multiplex PCR was the method, and the copy in TCRdb shows in-frame clones only, minus some. The DNA was the basis for D and trimming; V, J and clone size are from that table. Counted here are some 300,000 clones, around 92% occurring once; the ten biggest clones make up about 1.7%. This specimen belongs to a study of blood T cell repertoires in COVID-19. Across the study: From the United States, Italy and Spain came samples of acute and convalescent COVID-19.

The source is a woman in her thirties with COVID-19, enrolled during active disease. Sequenced material: peripheral blood.

CDR3 DNA: TGCGCCAGCAGATACAGGGGACAGGGGCCTGATACGCAGTATTTT. Encoded protein: CASRYRGQGPDTQYF. The chain joins TRBV4-1 to TRBJ2-3, with 10 positions matching TRBD1. This CDR3 comprises 15 residues. After removal of 6 bases from V and 6 bases from J, the junction contained 9 bases not matched to a gene. The germline CDR1 and CDR2 sequences are MGHRA and YSYEKL.